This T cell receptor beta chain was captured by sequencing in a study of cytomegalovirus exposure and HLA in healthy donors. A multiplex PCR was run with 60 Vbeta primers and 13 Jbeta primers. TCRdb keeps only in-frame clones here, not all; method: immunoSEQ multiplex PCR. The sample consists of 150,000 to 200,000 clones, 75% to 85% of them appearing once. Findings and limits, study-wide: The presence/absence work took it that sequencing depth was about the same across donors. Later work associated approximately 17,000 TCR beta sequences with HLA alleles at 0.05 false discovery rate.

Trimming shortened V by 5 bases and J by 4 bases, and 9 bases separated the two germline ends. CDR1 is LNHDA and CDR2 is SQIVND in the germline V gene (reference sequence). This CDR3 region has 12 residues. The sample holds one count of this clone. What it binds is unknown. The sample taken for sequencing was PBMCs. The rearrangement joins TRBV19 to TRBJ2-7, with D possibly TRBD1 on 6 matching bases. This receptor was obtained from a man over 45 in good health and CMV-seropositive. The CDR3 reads CASSATGYEQYF. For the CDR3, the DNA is TGTGCCAGTAGTGCGACAGGTTACGAGCAGTACTTC.